This entry describes one T cell receptor beta chain. Its cognate antigen is unknown. The PCR employed 60 Vbeta primers together with 13 Jbeta primers. Method: immunoSEQ multiplex PCR; TCRdb's copy keeps in-frame clones and lacks some. The listing records around 100,000 clones. This record comes from a study of cytomegalovirus exposure and HLA in healthy donors. The overall study: From about 180 million T cells, an earlier analysis saw approximately 120 million unique TCR beta sequences. Study results and caveats: Rates of TCR association differed by HLA locus in a later analysis, with DRB1 highest and HLA-C lowest. Per a prior analysis, the majority of TCR beta V segments were productive roughly 87% or roughly 30% of the time.

The receptor was derived from a woman between 25 and 40 years old in good health and CMV-seronegative. Sequences were obtained from PBMCs.

CDR3 bases: TGCAGCGTCGTACTTACTAGCGGGCCCTACGAGCAGTACTTC. Translating it yields CSVVLTSGPYEQYF. The V gene is TRBV29-1, the J gene TRBJ2-5; 9 bases fit TRBD2. Near its end, the DNA agrees better with TRBJ2-7, so the J call may be wrong. Looked up from germline, CDR1 is SQVTM and CDR2 is ANQGSEA. The CDR3 covers 14 residues.